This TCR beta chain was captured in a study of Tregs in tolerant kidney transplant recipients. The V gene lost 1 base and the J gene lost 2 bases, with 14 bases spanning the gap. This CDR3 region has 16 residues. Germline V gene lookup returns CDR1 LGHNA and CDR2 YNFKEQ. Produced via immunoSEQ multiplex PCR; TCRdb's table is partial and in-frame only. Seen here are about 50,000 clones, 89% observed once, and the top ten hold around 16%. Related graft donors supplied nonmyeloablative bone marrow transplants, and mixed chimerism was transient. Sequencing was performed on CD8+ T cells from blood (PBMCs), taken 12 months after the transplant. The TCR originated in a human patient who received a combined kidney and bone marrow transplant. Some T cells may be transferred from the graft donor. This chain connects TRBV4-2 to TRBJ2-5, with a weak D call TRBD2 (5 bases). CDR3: CASSQVVASPQETQYF. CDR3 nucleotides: TGTGCCAGCAGCCAAGTGGTGGCTAGCCCTCAAGAGACCCAGTACTTC.